This T cell receptor (beta chain) was recovered during a study of cytomegalovirus exposure and HLA in healthy donors (dated by TCRdb to between 2016 and 2019). At the level of the whole study: According to a later analysis, one platform produced both the 110 or so validation repertoires and the 666 repertoires of the first cohort. The study was designed to test whether signatures of past pathogen exposure could be identified by cataloging public T cell receptors. A separate validation cohort of approximately 120 different subjects was used in addition to the approximately 700-subject first cohort. High-throughput TCR immunosequencing, statistical association of individual TCRs with disease status, and machine learning were combined to predict cytomegalovirus infection status. Here is what the overall study found, with its caveats: Cytomegalovirus status was reported to be diagnosed by the classifier with high specificity and sensitivity in both the original and validation cohorts. While some public TCRs were present in many individuals, most TCR sequences turned up only very rarely across donors. A later analysis had no HLA typing for the validation cohort, so co-occurrence there was scored across all 110 or so repertoires. The authors suggested that the approach could potentially be extended to other disease states and immunological phenotypes. A total of around 150 TCR beta chains were listed by the study as associated with cytomegalovirus. Three of the identified cytomegalovirus-associated TCR beta chains were confirmed in vitro to be specific for cytomegalovirus antigens. Of the cluster scores, roughly 95% were above 0 in a later analysis, which found that TCRs clustered in the first cohort also tended to co-occur in the 120 validation repertoires.

The library was generated by the immunoSEQ multiplex PCR assay. For the original study's pipeline: A statistical classification framework was built to diagnose cytomegalovirus status from the catalog of TCR beta chain sequences. Not all clones reach the TCRdb copy of this immuneACCESS table, which keeps in-frame sequences only. Checked studies attribute under half of the gap to unresolved V genes and leave the rest unexplained. V and J calls and clone size are as listed in that table; D and trimming were resolved from the DNA. The sample data list roughly 120,000 clones, and roughly 84% of these were observed just once. 2% to 2.5% of the sample rests with the top ten. Including the terminal cysteine and phenylalanine, the CDR3 comprises 14 residues. Only the CDR3 portion is preserved as DNA: 42 bases, with reading frame beginning at the first base. The junction carries 8 bases between V and J, which are trimmed by 5 bases and 0 bases respectively. From a lookup of the germline V gene (reference sequence), CDR1 and CDR2 are LNHDA and SQIVND.

As regards this clone: The antigen it binds to is not known. No base quality information exists; no much larger clone differs at one position.

Separate from the approximately 700-subject first cohort, the validation cohort of 120 subjects was the group to which the donors belonged. What was sequenced was PBMCs. This TCR was sampled from a woman aged 25 to 39 in good health and CMV-seronegative. The rearranged chain carries TRBV19 and TRBJ2-1; TRBD2 is perhaps the D gene, given 5 matching bases. The CDR3 has the sequence CASSFGDSYNEQFF. The DNA sequence is as follows: TGTGCCAGTAGTTTCGGGGACTCCTACAATGAGCAGTTCTTC.